This T cell receptor beta chain was identified during a study of long-term antiretroviral therapy in people with HIV. Whole-study context: Samples from the earliest time points predate the 2015 immediate-ART recommendation by about a decade.

Study-wide results and caveats: Specimens of blood were obtained during about 2003 to 2018, possibly under older ART regimens.

The CDR3 length is 17 residues. Germline lookup yields CDR1 SGHAT and CDR2 FQNNGV. V lost 4 bases, J lost 0 bases, and 5 bases stayed unmatched. They ran version v3.0 of the immunoSEQ assay at survey level. TCRdb keeps only in-frame clones here, not all; method: immunoSEQ multiplex PCR. The sample yields tens of thousands of clones, around 85% seen once. Comments on this clone: Its specificity is unknown.

The sequencing here drew on unsorted PBMCs, taken 0.8 years before starting antiretroviral therapy. The rearrangement joins TRBV11-2 to TRBJ1-6; TRBD1 matches 8 bases. This TCR was sampled from a man aged 18 to 29 with HIV. The CDR3 spells CASSSRGRGSYNSPLHF. CDR3 coding DNA: TGTGCCAGCAGCTCCAGGGGGCGCGGCTCCTATAATTCACCCCTCCACTTT.